This paragraph reports one T cell receptor beta chain. The specificity of this receptor is unknown. Per-nucleotide qualities are absent, and no much larger clonotype sits a single base away. This specimen belongs to a study of blood T cell repertoires in COVID-19 (dated by TCRdb to 2019 to 2021). As for the study more broadly: Samples from collaborators originated in the United States, Italy and Spain and spanned both the acute and convalescent phases of COVID-19. HLA class I and class II types, where available, came from metadata supplied by the sample provider rather than from assay-based typing. A freely available public database, intended as a resource for researchers studying the immune response to SARS-CoV-2, is where the repertoires were released. The sample metadata nearly always contained a de-identified subject ID, COVID-19 status, age in years and sex. The prospective study material was composed of cDNA or gDNA derived from T cells, B-cell-depleted T cells, or PBMCs. Samples were obtained from the ongoing ImmuneRACE study (first 160 participants) and from 1,254 subjects provided by 6 global collaborators. Deeply sampled blood TCRbeta repertoires from subjects exposed to, actively infected with, or recovered from COVID-19 were included in the dataset.

Participants in the prospective study were enrolled through a virtual design, were aged roughly 18 to 90 years, and lived in fewer than 30 United States geographic areas. Cohort assignment in the prospective study relied on participant-reported clinical history from a screening survey and a study questionnaire. Exposed participants had been in contact, within 2 weeks of entering the study, with a person who had a PCR-confirmed or clinician-diagnosed case of COVID-19. In the prospective study, mobile phlebotomists collected whole blood, serum and a nasopharyngeal or oropharyngeal swab from each participant. Over an approximately 2-month period, participants in the prospective study had the option of providing additional blood draws and questionnaires. Before DNA extraction, prospective study blood samples were shipped either frozen or at room temperature. The CDR3 holds 13 amino acids from the cysteine to the phenylalanine. The only DNA kept is the CDR3, 39 bases in frame from the first base. CDR1 and CDR2 were assigned from the germline V gene as SGHTA and FQGTGA. Relative to germline, V is 4 bases shorter and J is 0 bases shorter, with 6 bases between their ends.

The full study reports these points: Clinical and demographic metadata were provided uncurated, with the amount varying by source and participant.

TCRbeta CDR3 regions were amplified from genomic DNA using the immunoSEQ Assay, a bias-controlled multiplex PCR. As for the authors' bioinformatics: The number of nucleated cells in each sample was estimated by amplification of reference gene primers within the assay. To quantify the absolute abundance of each unique TCRbeta CDR3 rearrangement, sequence reads were collapsed and filtered. For each sample, productive Simpson clonality was calculated by taking the square root of Simpson's diversity index across productive rearrangements. Held by TCRdb, this immuneACCESS table contains in-frame sequences only and omits some clones. Under half of the omission traces to an unresolved V gene where checked; the cause of the rest is unknown. Clone size and V and J calls were adopted from that table, with D and trimming inferred from the DNA. The sample table records 120,000 to 150,000 clones; about 80% of these occur just once. 1.5% to 2% of the sample belongs to the ten largest clones.

What was sequenced was PBMCs or T cells enriched from blood (not recorded which). The receptor's source is a woman aged 18-29 years who had been exposed to COVID-19. The V and J segments used are TRBV7-3 and TRBJ1-1; the D gene identity is not certain. The CDR3 sequence is CASSSLMNTEAFF. The DNA sequence follows: TGTGCCAGCAGCTCCCTTATGAACACTGAAGCTTTCTTT.